This T cell receptor beta chain is drawn from a study of blood T cell repertoires in COVID-19. Across the whole study: Sites across the United States, Italy and Spain contributed samples from acute and convalescent COVID-19. T cells, B-cell-depleted T cells, or PBMCs supplied cDNA or gDNA.

Original analysis: Amplification of reference gene primers was used by the study to estimate nucleated cell counts. Some clones are missing from TCRdb's copy, which holds only in-frame ones; the method was immunoSEQ multiplex PCR. Clone size and V and J calls were adopted from that table, with D and trimming inferred from the DNA. Of roughly 90,000 clones detected, about 80% appear once; the ten largest clones hold approximately 10%. Losses at the gene ends were 5 bases for V and 1 base for J; bases not matched to a gene: 3. This CDR3 is built from 15 residues. Germline values: CDR1 PRHDT, CDR2 FYEKMQ (reference sequence).

The rearrangement joins TRBV13 to TRBJ2-1; TRBD2 agrees at 9 bases. The clonotype comes from a woman aged 70 to 79 with acute or convalescent COVID-19. Sequences were obtained from peripheral blood. The CDR3 DNA follows: TGTGCCAGCAGCCGCGGGAGGGCGTCCTACAATGAGCAGTTCTTC. Its translation: CASSRGRASYNEQFF.